The 19 T cell receptor beta chains presented below share a single source sample, sequenced in a study of radiation and T cells in renal cell carcinoma. Sequenced by immunoSEQ multiplex PCR; TCRdb stores in-frame clones only, minus some. The sample lists 30,000 to 40,000 clones, around 85% occurring once. The time point is: blood 4 weeks post-SBRT, at nephrectomy. Documented treatment: 15 Gy SBRT to primary tumor, nephrectomy 4 weeks later. Sample: blood, taken from a patient whose treatment included radiotherapy and nephrectomy. The receptors derive from a man aged 55 to 70 with renal cell carcinoma.

The rearrangement uses TRBV5-1 and TRBJ2-1; D assignment may be TRBD1 or TRBD2 (5 bases each). CDR3 size: 15 residues. Trimming left V 0 bases short and J 4 bases short, with 11 bases between. The germline V gene has CDR1 SGHRS and CDR2 YFSETQ. In DNA form, the CDR3 reads TGCGCCAGCAGCTTGGTGGGGGATCCTTACAATGAGCAGTTCTTC. Translated, it gives CASSLVGDPYNEQFF. The variable domain in full, completed from reference TRBV5-1 and TRBJ2-1, reads KAGVTQTPRYLIKTRGQQVTLSCSPISGHRSVSWYQQTPGQGLQFLFEYFSETQRNKGNFPGRFSGRQFSNSRSEMNVSTLELGDSALYLCASSLVGDPYNEQFFGPGTRLTVL.

The chain is built from TRBV6-5 and TRBJ2-5; 9 nucleotides align to TRBD2. V lost 7 bases to trimming and J lost 4 bases; unmatched junction nucleotides: 10. Germline assignment: CDR1 MNHEY and CDR2 SVGAGI. This CDR3 region has 15 residues. The CDR3 coding sequence is TGTGCCAGCACCCCCGGCGGGAGGGCCGGAGAGACCCAGTACTTC. Encoded protein: CASTPGGRAGETQYF.

The V gene is TRBV12-5, the J gene TRBJ1-5, with TRBD1 as a possible D gene (5 bases). The ends were cut back, 1 base at V and 4 bases at J, with 8 bases in the middle. This CDR3 has 14 amino acids. The V gene's germline CDR1 is LGHNT and CDR2 FRNRAP. The CDR3 nucleotides read TGTGCTAGTGGTTTGGGACAGACAAATCAGCCCCAGCATTTT. Amino acid sequence: CASGLGQTNQPQHF.

This sequence joins TRBV9 and TRBJ1-6; tentatively, D is TRBD1 (6 bases). This CDR3 contains 13 residues. Trimming pared 2 bases from V and 10 bases from J, leaving 10 bases between. The germline V gene encodes CDR1 SGDLS and CDR2 YYNGEE. The CDR3 DNA is TGTGCCAGCAGCGTGAGGGGGAGATCACCCCTCCACTTT. Translation gives CASSVRGRSPLHF.

This rearrangement joins TRBV5-1 to TRBJ2-7; the D is unclear. This CDR3 region has 13 residues. The germline gives CDR1 SGHRS, CDR2 YFSETQ. Trimming left V 4 bases short and J 6 bases short, with 14 bases between. The CDR3 DNA follows: TGCGCCAGCAGCCTGAAAGGCGCGACCGAGCAGTACTTC. Translated, it gives CASSLKGATEQYF.

The chain uses TRBV6-5 and TRBJ1-5; no clear D. The CDR3 contains 13 residues. Germline-derived CDR1 and CDR2 are MNHEY and SVGAGI. V was pared by 9 bases and J by 3 bases, with 12 bases between. CDR3 DNA: TGTGCCAGTGGGTGGCAGCACAATCAGCCCCAGCATTTT. It translates to CASGWQHNQPQHF.

The chain links TRBV4-2 to TRBJ1-5, with 9 bases identical to TRBD1. V lost 6 bases, J lost 8 bases, and 11 bases stayed unmatched. CDR1 LGHNA and CDR2 YNFKEQ come from the germline V gene. The length of the CDR3 is 15 residues. CDR3 in DNA: TGTGCCAGCAGACCTCAGGACAGGGGAGGTGAGCCCCAGCATTTT. This codes for CASRPQDRGGEPQHF.

This clone has just a few counts. The V gene is TRBV5-6, the J gene TRBJ1-4, with 7 bases fitting TRBD1. V lost 2 bases to trimming and J lost 0 bases; unmatched junction nucleotides: 7. The germline V gene encodes CDR1 SGHDT and CDR2 YYEEEE. This CDR3 spans 17 amino acids. The CDR3 loop reads CASSFEGAPSTNEKLFF. The CDR3 bases are TGTGCCAGCAGCTTTGAGGGGGCTCCCTCAACTAATGAAAAACTGTTTTTT.

The rearrangement joins TRBV5-6 to TRBJ1-5; no definite D call. This CDR3 contains 15 residues. Germline V gene sequence: CDR1 SGHDT, CDR2 YYEEEE. Trimming stripped 3 bases from V and 1 base from J, with 11 bases between. DNA of the CDR3: TGTGCCAGCAGCTCTCTCGGGGTGAGCAATCAGCCCCAGCATTTT. The encoded protein is CASSSLGVSNQPQHF. Variable domain in full (rest from reference TRBV5-6 and TRBJ1-5): DAGVTQSPTHLIKTRGQQVTLRCSPKSGHDTVSWYQQALGQGPQFIFQYYEEEERQRGNFPDRFSGHQFPNYSSELNVNALLLGDSALYLCASSSLGVSNQPQHFGDGTRLSIL.

V is TRBV6-5 and J is TRBJ2-7, with a weak D call TRBD2 (5 bases). Germline lookup yields CDR1 MNHEY and CDR2 SVGAGI. CDR3 size: 15 residues. The V and J ends lost 7 bases and 3 bases respectively, with 19 bases between them. CDR3: CASNSAEVGNYEQYF. The CDR3 coding sequence is TGTGCCAGCAATTCCGCGGAGGTGGGAAACTACGAGCAGTACTTC.

The V call is TRBV10-2, the J call TRBJ2-1; 7 nucleotides agree with TRBD1. There are 15 residues in the CDR3. With V trimmed by 4 bases and J by 0 bases, 3 bases remained unmatched. Germline V lookup: CDR1 WSHSY, CDR2 SAAADI. CDR3: CASSVPGGSYNEQFF. The CDR3 DNA follows: TGCGCCAGCAGTGTCCCAGGGGGCTCCTACAATGAGCAGTTCTTC.

This chain joins TRBV6-1 and TRBJ2-1; 7 bases match TRBD2. Germline trimming cut 7 bases from V and 3 bases from J; bases unmatched to any gene: 9. This CDR3 has 15 amino acids. In germline, CDR1 is MNHNS, CDR2 SASEGT. The CDR3 DNA is TGTGCCAGCATGTTGCGGGAGACGGGCTACAATGAGCAGTTCTTC. It encodes CASMLRETGYNEQFF.

The chain couples TRBV4-2 to TRBJ1-4; 8 bases are shared with TRBD1. There are 18 residues in the CDR3. In germline, CDR1 is LGHNA, CDR2 YNFKEQ. Trimming at V came to 3 bases and at J to 1 base, leaving 10 bases not matched to a gene. The CDR3 loop is CASSHGMDRVGTNEKLFF. CDR3 nucleotide sequence: TGTGCCAGCAGCCACGGTATGGACAGGGTTGGAACTAATGAAAAACTGTTTTTT.

The V call is TRBV5-1, the J call TRBJ1-1, with 8 bases lining up with TRBD1. The germline V gene encodes CDR1 SGHRS and CDR2 YFSETQ. V gave up 2 bases and J gave up 5 bases; unmatched junction bases: 11. CDR3 size: 16 residues. The CDR3 sequence is CASSFERQGLGTEAFF. CDR3 sequence (DNA): TGCGCCAGCAGCTTCGAAAGACAGGGGCTTGGTACTGAAGCTTTCTTT.

The CDR3 is CASSRGTDVLGNEQFF. The CDR3 coding sequence is TGTGCCAGCAGCCGCGGGACGGACGTCCTGGGCAATGAGCAGTTCTTC. V and J are TRBV11-3 and TRBJ2-1; D might be TRBD2 (6 bases). V was cut by 5 bases and J by 6 bases, with 20 bases left in between. The germline V gene has CDR1 SGHNT and CDR2 YENEEA. CDR3 length: 16 residues.

This clone was seen a handful of times. The chain employs TRBV27 and TRBJ2-6, with D unclear. The CDR3 is 14 residues long. V shed 3 bases and J shed 2 bases, with 5 bases lying between them. The germline gives CDR1 MNHEY, CDR2 SMNVEV (reference sequence). The CDR3 DNA sequence: TGTGCCAGCAGTTTCCGGCCTGGGGCCAACGTCCTGACTTTC. This gives the protein CASSFRPGANVLTF. Combining the CDR3 with reference TRBV27 and TRBJ2-6 gives the whole variable domain EAQVTQNPRYLITVTGKKLTVTCSQNMNHEYMSWYRQDPGLGLRQIYYSMNVEVTDKGDVPEGYKVSRKEKRNFPLILESPSPNQTSLYFCASSFRPGANVLTFGAGSRLTVL.

The CDR3 DNA sequence: TGCGCCAGCAGCTTTGACCCTCCCAGGGGCACAGATACGCAGTATTTT. Its protein is CASSFDPPRGTDTQYF. V gene TRBV5-1 combines with J gene TRBJ2-3; TRBD1 is a possible D gene (5 bases). The CDR3 runs 16 residues. CDR1 SGHRS and CDR2 YFSETQ come from the germline V gene. The ends were cut back, 2 bases at V and 1 base at J, with 14 bases in the middle.

The V gene is TRBV11-2, the J gene TRBJ2-5, with D maybe TRBD1 (6 bases). The ends were cut back, 3 bases at V and 3 bases at J, with 8 bases in the middle. Germline loops: CDR1 SGHAT, CDR2 FQNNGV. The CDR3 extends over 13 amino acids. The CDR3 spells CASSFRGEETQYF. The CDR3 DNA sequence: TGTGCCAGCAGCTTCAGGGGTGAAGAGACCCAGTACTTC.

This clone was detected once. The chain uses TRBV2 and TRBJ2-2; 7 bases map to TRBD1. The CDR3 consists of 16 residues. Per the germline V gene, CDR1 is SNHLY and CDR2 is FYNNEI. With V trimmed by 0 bases and J by 2 bases, 3 bases remained unmatched. CDR3 in DNA: TGTGCCAGCAGTGAAGCGATAGGGGGCAACACCGGGGAGCTGTTTTTT. Its translation is CASSEAIGGNTGELFF. Full variable domain (remainder filled in from reference TRBV2 and TRBJ2-2): EPEVTQTPSHQVTQMGQEVILRCVPISNHLYFYWYRQILGQKVEFLVSFYNNEISEKSEIFDDQFSVERPDGSNFTLKIRSTKLEDSAMYFCASSEAIGGNTGELFFGEGSRLTVL.